One and the same sample provided the 11 T cell receptor beta chains below, sequenced in a study of T cells in Graves' hyperthyroidism and ophthalmopathy. Amplified TCR beta CDR3 regions came from RNA transcripts. HTBI primers were used for first-round RT-PCR of the TCR CDR3. TCRdb independently ran MiXCR on the multiplex PCR reads; one entry per CDR3 protein. The sample includes approximately 420,000 distinct CDR3 sequences, roughly 15% of them seen just once. The specimen was blood. All receptors derive from a woman between 18 and 30 years old with Graves' hyperthyroidism.

This clonotype was counted many times. The V gene is TRBV20-1, the J gene TRBJ1-1; D is uncertain. The CDR3 spans 13 residues. The V end lost 3 bases, the J end lost 3 bases, and 11 bases lay between the germline ends. Germline CDR1 DFQATT, CDR2 SNEGSKA (reference sequence). CDR3 amino acids: CSARRDRDTEAFF. The CDR3 bases are TGCAGTGCTAGGAGGGATCGAGACACTGAAGCTTTCTTT.

This clonotype was picked up many times. The rearrangement links TRBV20-1 to TRBJ1-2; possible D gene TRBD1, 5 bases. This CDR3 region has 13 residues. CDR1 DFQATT and CDR2 SNEGSKA come from the germline V gene (reference sequence). The germline V and J ends were trimmed by 3 bases and 6 bases, with 14 bases remaining between them. The CDR3 coding sequence is TGCAGTGCTAGCGGGGCTAGGACGGATGGCTACACCTTC. Its translation is CSASGARTDGYTF.

This clonotype was observed a few times. The CDR3 nucleotides are TGCAGTGCTAGAGGGGGTAGCGGCCCCCAAGAGACCCAGTACTTC. The encoded protein is CSARGGSGPQETQYF. V usage is TRBV20-1 and J usage is TRBJ2-5; D perhaps matches TRBD2 (6 bases). The CDR3 has 15 amino acids. Trimming shortened V by 1 base and J by 1 base, and 13 bases separated the two germline ends. The germline CDR1 and CDR2 sequences are DFQATT and SNEGSKA (reference sequence).

This clonotype was counted only a few times. The V and J genes are TRBV6-1 and TRBJ2-2; D may be TRBD1 (6 bases). With 6 bases removed from V and 4 bases from J, the gap between germline ends came to 18 bases. CDR1 and CDR2 from the germline V gene are MNHNS and SASEGT. This CDR3 is 16 amino acids long. The CDR3 spells CASSAAQGRSTGELFF. CDR3 sequence (DNA): TGTGCCAGCAGCGCAGCACAGGGACGCAGCACCGGGGAGCTGTTTTTT.

On this clonotype itself: Being one base from a much bigger clone, this may be a read error. The J gene is TRBJ1-1, the V gene TRBV5-1, with 10 positions matching TRBD1. In germline, CDR1 is SGHRS, CDR2 YFSETQ. The CDR3 sequence is 15 residues long. CDR3 sequence reads: CASRRDRGQDTEASF. The DNA for the CDR3 is TGCGCCAGCAGACGGGACAGGGGACAGGACACTGAAGCTTCCTTT.

The chain employs TRBV12-3 or TRBV12-4 and TRBJ1-3, with TRBD1 as a possible D gene (5 bases). Trimming cost V 6 bases and J 4 bases, with 22 bases left between them. This CDR3 has 17 amino acids. The CDR3: CASRSTGAAVRGNTIYF. The CDR3 nucleotides are TGTGCCAGCAGATCGACTGGGGCGGCCGTGAGGGGAAACACCATATATTTT.

The chain recombines TRBV7-2 with TRBJ2-5; the match to TRBD2 covers 14 bases. Per the germline V gene, CDR1 is SGHTA and CDR2 is FQGNSA. CDR3 length: 16 residues. V lost 5 bases and J lost 5; bases outside the gene matches: 7. The CDR3 sequence: CASSPRTSGRSETQYF. The CDR3 region has the DNA TGTGCCAGCAGCCCGAGGACTAGCGGGAGGTCCGAGACCCAGTACTTC.

This clonotype was seen repeatedly, ten times or more. This chain connects TRBV6-5 to TRBJ1-2, with D perhaps matching TRBD1 (5 bases). Germline CDR1 reads MNHEY; CDR2 reads SVGAGI. This CDR3 is built from 13 residues. V was trimmed by 2 bases and J by 2 bases, leaving 6 bases between them. The CDR3 reads CASSYDRNYGYTF. The CDR3 nucleotides read TGTGCCAGCAGTTACGACAGAAACTATGGCTACACCTTC.

The genes are TRBV10-3 and TRBJ1-6; D not resolved. This CDR3 is 15 amino acids long. Germline V gene lookup returns CDR1 ENHRY and CDR2 SYGVKD. The V gene lost 4 bases and the J gene lost 9 bases, with 16 bases spanning the gap. Written as DNA, the CDR3 is TGTGCCATCAGTGGGGTATCTATAACGAGTTCACCCCTCCACTTT. Its protein is CAISGVSITSSPLHF.

A few counts support this clonotype. The V gene is TRBV20-1, the J gene TRBJ1-1; D perhaps matches TRBD1 (5 bases). The CDR3 loop spans 15 amino acids. Germline CDR1 reads DFQATT; CDR2 reads SNEGSKA (reference sequence). V dropped 6 bases and J dropped 0 bases, with 17 bases sitting between them. CDR3 amino acids: CSAPRYGQLNTEAFF. As DNA, the CDR3 is TGCAGTGCGCCTCGATACGGACAACTGAACACTGAAGCTTTCTTT.

This clonotype was recorded many times. This rearrangement joins TRBV20-1 to TRBJ2-5; D may be TRBD2 (6 bases). The CDR3 is 12 amino acids. V was clipped by 6 bases and J by 1 base, with 9 bases between them. Germline CDR1 and CDR2: DFQATT and SNEGSKA (reference sequence). The CDR3 here is CSAEGLQETQYF. CDR3 nucleotides: TGCAGTGCCGAGGGACTCCAAGAGACCCAGTACTTC.